The entry below describes one T cell receptor beta chain. These data originate in a study of CXCR3-negative and CXCR3-positive naive CD8 T cells. Study as a whole: For each library, about 1.5 +/- 0.3 million TRB reads were obtained, 130 million to 150 million in total.

The authors prepared UMI-labeled TRB cDNA libraries by 5' RACE. Each CDR3 protein gets one entry in TCRdb, which reprocessed the 5' RACE reads and gives no DNA. In total, the table holds 100,000 to 150,000 distinct CDR3 sequences. Germline-derived CDR1 and CDR2 are MDHEN and SYDVKM. The CDR3 length is 16 residues. The sequenced sample was naive CXCR3- CD8+ T cells from blood. Subset given: CD45RO-CCR7+CD27+CD95- naive CD8+ T cells lacking CXCR3 (TNR3-). The chain joins TRBV28 to TRBJ2-5; without DNA, the TCRdb call of TRBD2 cannot be checked. The sequence was obtained from a human donor in good health. Some clones in this sample may be carry-over from other donors' samples. CDR3 amino acids: CASRSLAGGGAETQYF.